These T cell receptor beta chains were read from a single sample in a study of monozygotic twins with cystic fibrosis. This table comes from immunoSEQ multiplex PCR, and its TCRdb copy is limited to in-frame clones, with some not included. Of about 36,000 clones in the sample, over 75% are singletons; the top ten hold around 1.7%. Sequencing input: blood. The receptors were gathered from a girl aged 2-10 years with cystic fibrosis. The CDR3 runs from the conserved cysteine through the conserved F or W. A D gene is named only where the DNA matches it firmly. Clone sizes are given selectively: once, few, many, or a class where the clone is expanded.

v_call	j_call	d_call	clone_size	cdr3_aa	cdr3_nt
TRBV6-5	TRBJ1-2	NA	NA	CASSPDWVYGYTF	TGTGCCAGCAGCCCGGACTGGGTGTATGGCTACACCTTC
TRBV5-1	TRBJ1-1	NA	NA	CASSSPPNTEAFF	TGCGCCAGCAGCTCCCCCCCGAACACTGAAGCTTTCTTT
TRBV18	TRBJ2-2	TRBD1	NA	CASSPDREAGELFF	TGTGCCAGCTCACCGGACAGGGAAGCCGGGGAGCTGTTTTTT
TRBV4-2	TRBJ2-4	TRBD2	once	CASSQDRAGVDKNIQYF	TGTGCCAGCAGCCAAGATCGGGCGGGGGTCGACAAAAACATTCAGTACTTC
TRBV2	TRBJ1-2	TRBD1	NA	CASTRQGLYGYTF	TGTGCCAGCACCAGACAGGGCCTCTATGGCTACACCTTC
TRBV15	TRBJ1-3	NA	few	CATSSRTSGNTIYF	TGTGCCACCAGCAGCCGAACCTCTGGAAACACCATATATTTT
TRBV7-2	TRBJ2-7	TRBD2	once	CASSLPLLSGGSSEQYF	TGTGCCAGCAGCCTACCCCTACTTAGCGGGGGTTCTAGCGAGCAGTACTTC
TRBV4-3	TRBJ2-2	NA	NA	CASSQERGASNTGELFF	TGCGCCAGCAGCCAAGAACGCGGGGCGTCGAACACCGGGGAGCTGTTTTTT
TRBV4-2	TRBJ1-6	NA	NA	CASSQDFATANSPLHF	TGTGCCAGCAGCCAAGACTTTGCGACGGCTAATTCACCCCTCCACTTT
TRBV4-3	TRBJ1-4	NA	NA	CASSQVEDQNEKLFF	TGCGCCAGCAGCCAAGTTGAGGACCAAAATGAAAAACTGTTTTTT
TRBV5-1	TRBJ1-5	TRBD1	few	CASSIGTENQPQHF	TGCGCCAGCAGCATCGGGACAGAAAATCAGCCCCAGCATTTT
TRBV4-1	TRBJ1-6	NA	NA	CASSPGRSSYNSPLHF	TGCGCCAGCAGCCCGGGGAGGAGCTCCTATAATTCACCCCTCCACTTT
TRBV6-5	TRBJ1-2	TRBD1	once	CASRPGQGRFGYTF	TGTGCCAGCAGACCGGGACAGGGGAGGTTTGGCTACACCTTC
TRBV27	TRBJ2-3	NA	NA	CASSFMAGAPQYF	TGTGCCAGCAGTTTTATGGCGGGGGCGCCGCAGTATTTT
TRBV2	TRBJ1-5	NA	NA	CASRGANQPQHF	TGTGCCAGCAGGGGCGCGAATCAGCCCCAGCATTTT
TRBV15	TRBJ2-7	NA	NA	CATSRDRGRAYEQYF	TGTGCCACCAGCAGAGATCGAGGACGCGCCTACGAGCAGTACTTC
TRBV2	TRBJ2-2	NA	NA	CASSELENTGELFF	TGTGCCAGCAGTGAATTAGAGAACACCGGGGAGCTGTTTTTT
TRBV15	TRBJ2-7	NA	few	CATSRDFNYEQYF	TGTGCCACCAGCAGAGATTTCAACTACGAGCAGTACTTC
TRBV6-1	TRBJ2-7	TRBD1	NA	CASSPLTGGRYEQYF	TGTGCCAGCTCTCCACTAACAGGGGGCCGCTACGAGCAGTACTTC
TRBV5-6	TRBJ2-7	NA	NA	CASSLVAASSYEQYF	TGTGCCAGCAGCCTCGTAGCGGCTTCCTCCTACGAGCAGTACTTC
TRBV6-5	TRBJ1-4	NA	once	CASSYSSPGLNEKLFF	TGTGCCAGCAGTTACTCGTCACCAGGGCTTAATGAAAAACTGTTTTTT
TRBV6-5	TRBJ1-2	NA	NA	CASSFGTPLRTGYTF	TGTGCCAGCAGTTTCGGGACGCCGTTAAGGACTGGCTACACCTTC
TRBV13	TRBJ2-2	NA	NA	CASSYIRETGELFF	TGTGCCAGCAGCTACATCAGGGAGACCGGGGAGCTGTTTTTT
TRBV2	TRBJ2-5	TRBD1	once	CARGDRSEETQYF	TGTGCCAGAGGGGACAGGTCCGAGGAGACCCAGTACTTC
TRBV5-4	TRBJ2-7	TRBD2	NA	CASSSRTRDSYEQYF	TGTGCCAGCAGCTCTCGGACTAGGGACTCCTACGAGCAGTACTTC
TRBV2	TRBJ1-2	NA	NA	CASSLGGQGYTF	TGTGCCAGCAGTCTAGGGGGGCAAGGCTACACCTTC
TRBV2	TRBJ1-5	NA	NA	CASSTQGSNQPQHF	TGTGCCAGCAGTACTCAGGGTAGCAATCAGCCCCAGCATTTT
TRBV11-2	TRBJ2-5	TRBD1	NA	CATHGQGLYQETQYF	TGTGCCACACATGGACAGGGATTGTACCAAGAGACCCAGTACTTC
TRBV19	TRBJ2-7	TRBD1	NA	CASSFRQGPYEQYF	TGTGCCAGTAGTTTCCGACAGGGGCCCTACGAGCAGTACTTC
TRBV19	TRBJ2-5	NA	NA	CASSFGTPAGGTQYF	TGTGCCAGTAGTTTCGGGACTCCGGCAGGGGGGACCCAGTACTTC
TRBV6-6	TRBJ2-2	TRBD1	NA	CASSVRDRNTGELFF	TGTGCCAGCAGTGTCCGGGACAGGAACACCGGGGAGCTGTTTTTT
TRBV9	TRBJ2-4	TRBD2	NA	CASSVAGGDKNIQYF	TGTGCCAGCAGCGTAGCGGGGGGAGACAAAAACATTCAGTACTTC
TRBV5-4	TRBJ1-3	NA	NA	CASSLAAGSSGNTIYF	TGTGCCAGCAGCTTGGCGGCAGGGAGCTCTGGAAACACCATATATTTT
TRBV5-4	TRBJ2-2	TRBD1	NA	CASRRTGTGELFF	TGTGCCAGCAGGAGGACAGGCACCGGGGAGCTGTTTTTT
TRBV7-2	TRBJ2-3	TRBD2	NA	CASSASRSGVDDTQYF	TGTGCCAGCAGCGCTAGTAGGAGCGGGGTTGACGATACGCAGTATTTT
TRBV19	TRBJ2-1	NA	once	CASSWQGKGEQFF	TGTGCCAGTAGTTGGCAGGGGAAGGGTGAGCAGTTCTTC
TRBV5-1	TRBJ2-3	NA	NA	CASRPGEGSPTDTQYF	TGCGCCAGCAGGCCAGGAGAGGGAAGTCCCACAGATACGCAGTATTTT
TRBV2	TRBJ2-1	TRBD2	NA	CASSGTSGGAGEQFF	TGTGCCAGCAGTGGAACTAGCGGGGGGGCAGGAGAGCAGTTCTTC
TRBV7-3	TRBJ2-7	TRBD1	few	CASGQGYEQYF	TGTGCCAGCGGACAGGGCTACGAGCAGTACTTC
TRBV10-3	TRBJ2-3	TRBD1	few	CAISEPLGGSTDTQYF	TGTGCCATCAGTGAGCCCTTAGGGGGCAGCACAGATACGCAGTATTTT
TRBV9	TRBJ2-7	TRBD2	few	CASSIGLADYEQYF	TGTGCCAGCAGCATCGGACTAGCCGACTACGAGCAGTACTTC
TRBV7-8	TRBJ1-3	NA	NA	CASSLVRGLGNTIYF	TGTGCCAGCAGCTTAGTCCGGGGGCTCGGAAACACCATATATTTT
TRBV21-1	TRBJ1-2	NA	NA	CASSKNLGGITNHGYTF	TGTGCCAGCAGCAAAAACCTTGGGGGGATCACCAACCATGGCTACACCTTC
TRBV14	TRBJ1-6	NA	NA	CASSQDLFISGSPLHF	TGTGCCAGCAGCCAAGATCTTTTCATTTCTGGTTCACCCCTCCACTTT
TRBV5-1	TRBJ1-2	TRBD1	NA	CASTLEGTGGINYGYTF	TGCGCCAGCACCCTGGAAGGGACAGGCGGAATCAACTATGGCTACACCTTC
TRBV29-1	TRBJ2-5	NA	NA	CSVRGLWYQETQYF	TGCAGCGTTCGGGGGTTGTGGTACCAAGAGACCCAGTACTTC